This T cell receptor (beta chain) is drawn from a study of blood T cell repertoires in COVID-19. Turning to the study itself: Sites in the United States, Italy and Spain provided acute and convalescent COVID-19 samples. PBMCs, B-cell-depleted T cells, or T cells provided the cDNA or gDNA that made up the material.

This CDR3 is built from 13 residues. Germline loops: CDR1 SQVTM, CDR2 ANQGSEA. V lost 1 base to trimming and J lost 8 bases; unmatched junction nucleotides: 5. Per the study methods: Nucleated cell number was recorded as an estimate derived from reference gene primer amplification. Clones were sequenced by immunoSEQ multiplex PCR, and TCRdb holds only the in-frame ones, with some missing. The V and J calls and the clone size are those of that table, but D and trimming were determined from the DNA. The sample consists of tens of thousands of clones, 70% to 85% of them appearing once. The TCR originated in an elderly man with acute or convalescent COVID-19. The sample consisted of peripheral blood. The chain combines TRBV29-1 with TRBJ1-2, with 9 bases aligning to TRBD1. CDR3 region: CSVEVQGARGYTF. CDR3 DNA sequence: TGCAGCGTTGAAGTACAGGGGGCGCGGGGCTACACCTTC.